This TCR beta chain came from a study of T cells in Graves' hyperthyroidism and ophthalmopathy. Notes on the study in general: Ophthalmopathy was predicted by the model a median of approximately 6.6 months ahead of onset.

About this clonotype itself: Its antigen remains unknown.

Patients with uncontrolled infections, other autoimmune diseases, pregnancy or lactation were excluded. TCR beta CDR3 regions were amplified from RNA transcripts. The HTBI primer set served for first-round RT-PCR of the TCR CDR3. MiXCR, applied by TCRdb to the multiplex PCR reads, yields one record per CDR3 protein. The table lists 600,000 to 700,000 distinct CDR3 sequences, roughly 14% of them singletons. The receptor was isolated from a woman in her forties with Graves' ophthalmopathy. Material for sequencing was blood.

This chain's CDR3 is CASSLLAGGMNTEAFF. The DNA of the CDR3 is TGTGCCAGCAGTTTATTGGCAGGGGGCATGAACACTGAAGCTTTCTTT. The chain links TRBV28 to TRBJ1-1, with TRBD1 matching over 8 bases. This CDR3 contains 16 residues. The V gene end was trimmed by 1 base and the J gene end by 0 bases; junction bases not matched to a gene: 4. Germline CDR1 reads MDHEN; CDR2 reads SYDVKM. Drawing the rest from reference TRBV28 and TRBJ1-1, the complete variable domain is DVKVTQSSRYLVKRTGEKVFLECVQDMDHENMFWYRQDPGLGLRLIYFSYDVKMKEKGDIPEGYSVSREKKERFSLILESASTNQTSMYLCASSLLAGGMNTEAFFGQGTRLTVV.